Listed below are T cell receptor beta chains from one sample, sequenced in a study of cytomegalovirus exposure and HLA in healthy donors. Sequenced by immunoSEQ multiplex PCR; TCRdb stores in-frame clones only, minus some. The sample includes under 110,000 clones, under 85% seen only once; the top ten take less than 2%. Sequencing was carried out using PBMCs. The receptor set was obtained from a woman aged 40 to 55 in good health and CMV-seronegative. CDR3s leave out the opening cysteine and the closing phenylalanine or tryptophan. Fields, in order: CDR3 protein, J gene, V gene, clone size. Expanded clones get a size class; other rows say once, few or many, or leave the size out.

CDR3 protein: ASSSEGRSYEQY; J gene: TRBJ2-7; V gene: TRBV11-2; clone size: few
CDR3 protein: ASSQDPPPIAGPYEQY; J gene: TRBJ2-7; V gene: TRBV4-2; clone size: .
CDR3 protein: ASSLGTGAYEQY; J gene: TRBJ2-7; V gene: TRBV5-1; clone size: .
CDR3 protein: ASSWLARGNYEQY; J gene: TRBJ2-7; V gene: TRBV21-1; clone size: .
CDR3 protein: ASSIPGGRNTEAF; J gene: TRBJ1-1; V gene: TRBV19; clone size: .
CDR3 protein: ASRPTEQETQY; J gene: TRBJ2-5; V gene: TRBV5-4; clone size: .
CDR3 protein: ASSLEEKTQY; J gene: TRBJ2-5; V gene: TRBV5-8; clone size: few
CDR3 protein: SSSMEVYEQY; J gene: TRBJ2-7; V gene: TRBV7-9; clone size: few
CDR3 protein: ASQGLWGVAGTDTQY; J gene: TRBJ2-3; V gene: TRBV21-1; clone size: .
CDR3 protein: ASSQDGREGVDEQF; J gene: TRBJ2-1; V gene: TRBV4-2; clone size: few
CDR3 protein: ASSLGQGSYGYT; J gene: TRBJ1-2; V gene: TRBV7-2; clone size: .